A selection of T cell receptor beta chains follows, all from one sample in a study of T cell responses to AZD1222 COVID-19 vaccine. Assay used: immunoSEQ multiplex PCR; TCRdb lists only in-frame clones, some missing. Of 100,000 to 120,000 clones in the sample, about 87% are singletons; the top ten hold approximately 15%. The input for sequencing was peripheral blood, taken 28 days after the second AZD1222 dose. The source is an adult who received the AZD1222 COVID-19 vaccine. Both conserved end residues are part of each CDR3. A D gene is named only where the DNA matches it firmly. Only part of the rows carry a size: once, few, many, or a class if the clone is expanded.

j_gene	v_gene	d_gene	abundance	CDR3aa	CDR3nt
TRBJ2-7	TRBV27	TRBD2	-	CASSSPGTSGYEQYF	TGTGCCAGCAGCTCCCCCGGGACTAGCGGGTACGAGCAGTACTTC
TRBJ1-4	TRBV27	-	-	CASSLSRAGPAELFF	TGTGCCAGCAGTTTATCTAGGGCAGGGCCCGCGGAACTGTTTTTT
TRBJ2-7	TRBV4-1	-	-	CASSQSRGRDVTF	TGCGCCAGCAGCCAGTCGAGGGGAAGGGACGTTACCTTC
TRBJ2-4	TRBV28	-	-	CASSLQGGLAKNIQYF	TGTGCCAGCAGTTTACAGGGTGGACTAGCCAAAAACATTCAGTACTTC
TRBJ2-2	TRBV5-1	TRBD2	-	CATHTSGVNTGELFF	TGCGCCACCCATACTAGCGGGGTGAACACCGGGGAGCTGTTTTTT
TRBJ1-1	TRBV7-8	TRBD1	-	CASSSRDRNTEAFF	TGTGCCAGCAGCTCCCGGGACAGGAACACTGAAGCTTTCTTT
TRBJ1-1	TRBV9	TRBD1	-	CASSATGQGGTEAFF	TGTGCCAGCAGCGCCACAGGACAGGGAGGCACTGAAGCTTTCTTT
TRBJ1-3	TRBV13	-	-	CASSRRSSGNTIYF	TGTGCCAGCAGCCGGAGGAGCTCTGGAAACACCATATATTTT
TRBJ2-7	TRBV7-9	-	-	CASSLAQSWPEQYF	TGTGCCAGCAGCTTAGCGCAGTCTTGGCCCGAGCAGTACTTC
TRBJ1-5	TRBV6-1	-	-	CASTGLDQPQHF	TGTGCCAGCACCGGATTGGATCAGCCCCAGCATTTT
TRBJ2-1	TRBV5-1	TRBD2	-	CASSSPEREGEQFF	TGCGCCAGCAGCTCCCCCGAAAGGGAGGGTGAGCAGTTCTTC
TRBJ1-3	TRBV6-6	-	-	CASSYSEGGRNTIYF	TGTGCCAGCAGTTACTCTGAAGGGGGTCGAAACACCATATATTTT
TRBJ1-1	TRBV3-1/TRBV3-2	-	-	CASSQDTEAFF	TGTGCCAGCAGCCAAGACACTGAAGCTTTCTTT
TRBJ1-3	TRBV27	-	-	CASSAYSGNTIYF	TGTGCCAGCAGTGCGTACTCTGGAAACACCATATATTTT
TRBJ1-2	TRBV28	-	-	CASSLAGRDYGYTF	TGTGCCAGCAGTTTAGCAGGACGGGACTATGGCTACACCTTC
TRBJ2-1	TRBV3-1/TRBV3-2	TRBD2	-	CASSQDSGLALYNEQFF	TGTGCCAGCAGCCAAGATAGTGGACTAGCGCTATACAATGAGCAGTTCTTC
TRBJ2-3	TRBV7-9	-	-	CASSYPTGDTQYF	TGTGCCAGCAGCTACCCCACAGGGGATACGCAGTATTTT
TRBJ2-7	TRBV7-3	-	once	CASSLNPDSYEQYF	TGTGCCAGCAGCTTAAACCCGGATTCCTACGAGCAGTACTTC
TRBJ1-2	TRBV12-3/TRBV12-4	-	-	CASSLIGAGGYTF	TGTGCCAGCAGTTTAATCGGGGCGGGTGGCTACACCTTC
TRBJ2-7	TRBV18	-	few	CASSPSSYEQYF	TGTGCCAGCTCCCCGAGCTCCTACGAGCAGTACTTC
TRBJ2-1	TRBV20-1	-	-	CSAPTGGEQFF	TGCAGTGCCCCGACCGGGGGTGAGCAGTTCTTC
TRBJ2-1	TRBV10-3	TRBD1	-	CAISESGQGNNEQFF	TGTGCCATCAGTGAATCAGGACAGGGAAACAATGAGCAGTTCTTC
TRBJ1-3	TRBV7-8	-	-	CASSKEGGNGNTIYF	TGTGCCAGCAGCAAAGAGGGTGGAAATGGAAACACCATATATTTT
TRBJ2-5	TRBV6-1	TRBD1	-	CASSVQQGAAKKETQYF	TGTGCCAGCAGTGTCCAACAGGGGGCAGCCAAAAAAGAGACCCAGTACTTC
TRBJ2-7	TRBV29-1	TRBD2	-	CSVVGRATYEQYF	TGCAGCGTTGTTGGGAGGGCGACCTACGAGCAGTACTTC
TRBJ2-1	TRBV7-9	-	once	CASSLTGYEQFF	TGTGCCAGCAGCTTAACCGGTTATGAGCAGTTCTTC
TRBJ2-7	TRBV9	TRBD1	-	CASSNYLQGALYF	TGTGCCAGCAGCAACTATCTACAGGGGGCCCTATACTTC
TRBJ2-2	TRBV2	-	many	CASSSRSGTGELFF	TGTGCCAGCAGTTCTAGAAGTGGGACCGGGGAGCTGTTTTTT
TRBJ2-3	TRBV24-1	-	-	CATGRGTPTDTQYF	TGTGCCACCGGGAGGGGGACACCCACAGATACGCAGTATTTT
TRBJ2-1	TRBV27	-	-	CASSLGLLYNEQFF	TGTGCCAGCAGTTTAGGCCTCTTATACAATGAGCAGTTCTTC
TRBJ1-3	TRBV18	TRBD1	-	CASSLGQGLGNTIYF	TGTGCCAGCTCACTTGGACAGGGGCTTGGAAACACCATATATTTT
TRBJ1-2	TRBV16	-	-	CASRATAYGYTF	TGTGCCAGCAGAGCGACAGCATATGGCTACACCTTC
TRBJ1-1	TRBV5-5	-	-	CASKLTQMNTEAFF	TGTGCCAGCAAGTTGACACAAATGAACACTGAAGCTTTCTTT
TRBJ1-3	TRBV7-6	-	-	CASSPWGPSGNTIYF	TGTGCCAGCAGCCCATGGGGTCCCTCTGGAAACACCATATATTTT
TRBJ2-5	TRBV6-5	-	-	CASSFRVRETQYF	TGTGCCAGCAGTTTCAGGGTTAGGGAGACCCAGTACTTC
TRBJ2-5	TRBV27	-	-	CASSFGGLRETQYF	TGTGCCAGCAGTTTTGGGGGGCTGCGAGAGACCCAGTACTTC
TRBJ2-1	TRBV5-6	-	-	CASSLQYNEQFF	TGTGCCAGCAGCTTGCAGTACAATGAGCAGTTCTTC
TRBJ2-7	TRBV28	-	few	CASSSFHMNSTPTYEQYF	TGTGCCAGCAGCTCTTTTCACATGAACTCCACCCCGACCTACGAGCAGTACTTC
TRBJ1-2	TRBV12-3/TRBV12-4	-	-	CASSFLSGPFYTF	TGTGCCAGCAGTTTTTTGAGCGGCCCTTTCTACACCTTC
TRBJ1-3	TRBV28	-	-	CASSPRQATSGNTIYF	TGTGCCAGCAGTCCCCGACAGGCTACCTCTGGAAACACCATATATTTT